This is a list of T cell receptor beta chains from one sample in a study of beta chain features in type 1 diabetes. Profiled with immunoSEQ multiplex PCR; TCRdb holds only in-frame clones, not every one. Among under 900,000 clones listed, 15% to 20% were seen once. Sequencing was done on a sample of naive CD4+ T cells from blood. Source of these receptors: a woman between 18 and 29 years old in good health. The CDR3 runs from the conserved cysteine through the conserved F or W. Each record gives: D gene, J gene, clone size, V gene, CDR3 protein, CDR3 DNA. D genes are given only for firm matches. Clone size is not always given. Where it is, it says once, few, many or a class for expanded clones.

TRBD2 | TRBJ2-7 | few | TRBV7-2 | CASSLPTSGSYEQYF | TGTGCCAGCAGCTTACCAACTAGCGGGAGCTACGAGCAGTACTTC
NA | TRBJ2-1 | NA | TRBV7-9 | CASSELGREQFF | TGTGCCAGCAGCGAGCTGGGGCGTGAGCAGTTCTTC
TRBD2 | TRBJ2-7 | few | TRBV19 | CASSSGVSYEQYF | TGTGCCAGCTCTAGCGGGGTATCCTACGAGCAGTACTTC
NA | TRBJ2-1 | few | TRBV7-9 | CASSLRLQNHNEQFF | TGTGCCAGCAGCTTAAGGCTCCAAAACCACAATGAGCAGTTCTTC
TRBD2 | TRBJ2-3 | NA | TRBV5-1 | CASSLVLAGAADTQYF | TGCGCCAGCAGCTTGGTACTAGCGGGAGCGGCAGATACGCAGTATTTT
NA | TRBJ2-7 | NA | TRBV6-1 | CASSELVSEQYF | TGTGCCAGCAGTGAGTTGGTTAGCGAGCAGTACTTC
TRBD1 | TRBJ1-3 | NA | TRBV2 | CASIGTGGNTIYF | TGTGCCAGCATTGGGACAGGAGGAAACACCATATATTTT
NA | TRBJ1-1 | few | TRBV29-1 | CSVVGTQNTEAFF | TGCAGCGTTGTTGGGACACAGAACACTGAAGCTTTCTTT
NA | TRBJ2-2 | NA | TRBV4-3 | CASSQDSGATGELFF | TGCGCCAGCAGCCAAGATAGTGGGGCCACCGGGGAGCTGTTTTTT
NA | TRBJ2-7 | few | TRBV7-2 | CASSLVQSTYEQYF | TGTGCCAGCAGCTTAGTTCAGTCCACCTACGAGCAGTACTTC
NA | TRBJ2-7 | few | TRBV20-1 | CSASRGGEQYF | TGCAGTGCTAGCAGGGGCGGCGAGCAGTACTTC
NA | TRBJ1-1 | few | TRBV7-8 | CASSLGHSNTEAFF | TGTGCCAGCAGCTTGGGACACTCGAACACTGAAGCTTTCTTT
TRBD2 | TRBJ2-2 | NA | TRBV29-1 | CSAGGTSSGELFF | TGCAGCGCCGGCGGGACTAGCTCCGGGGAGCTGTTTTTT
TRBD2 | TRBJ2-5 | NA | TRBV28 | CASSTWREDQETQYF | TGTGCCAGCAGTACGTGGCGGGAGGACCAAGAGACCCAGTACTTC
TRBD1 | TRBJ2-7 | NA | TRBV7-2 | CASSLVGTGGVRYEQYF | TGCGCCAGCAGCTTAGTGGGCACAGGGGGCGTGCGCTACGAGCAGTACTTC
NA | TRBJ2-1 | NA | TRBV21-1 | CASNIFQTSGNSYNEQFF | TGTGCCAGCAACATCTTCCAGACTAGCGGGAACAGCTACAATGAGCAGTTCTTC
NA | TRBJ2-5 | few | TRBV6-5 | CAIGGAAGETQYF | TGTGCCATAGGAGGGGCGGCGGGAGAGACCCAGTACTTC
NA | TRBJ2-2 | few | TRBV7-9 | CASSLGQIQFPWELFF | TGTGCCAGCAGCTTAGGACAGATCCAGTTCCCATGGGAGCTGTTTTTT
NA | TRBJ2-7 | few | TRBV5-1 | CASSLLGNNYEQYF | TGCGCCAGCAGCTTACTTGGAAATAACTACGAGCAGTACTTC
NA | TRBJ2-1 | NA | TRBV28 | CASNWGNYNEQFF | TGTGCCAGCAATTGGGGGAACTACAATGAGCAGTTCTTC
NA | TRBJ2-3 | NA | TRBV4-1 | CASSQGLASTDTQYF | TGCGCCAGCAGCCAAGGGCTAGCTAGCACAGATACGCAGTATTTT
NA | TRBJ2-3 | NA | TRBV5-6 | CASSLAGNTDTQYF | TGTGCCAGCAGCTTGGCAGGGAACACAGATACGCAGTATTTT